A single sample gave rise to the 30 T cell receptor beta chains below, sequenced in a study of cytomegalovirus exposure and HLA in healthy donors. Method: immunoSEQ multiplex PCR; TCRdb's copy keeps in-frame clones and lacks some. The repertoire has 66,000 or so clones, approximately 97% of them found once; the top ten carry around 1.6%. Sequencing input: PBMCs. These receptors were obtained from a woman in her late teens or twenties in good health and CMV-seropositive.

This rearrangement joins TRBV30 to TRBJ1-1; TRBD1 aligns across 8 bases. Germline trimming cut 2 bases from V and 3 bases from J; bases unmatched to any gene: 2. This CDR3 has 13 residues. CDR1 GTSNPN and CDR2 SVGIG come from the germline V gene (reference sequence). The CDR3 sequence: CAWSYRGDTEAFF. CDR3 bases: TGTGCCTGGAGTTACAGGGGGGACACTGAAGCTTTCTTT.

Worth noting for this clone: Distinct nucleotide sequences in the sample also encode this CDR3. This sequence joins TRBV5-1 and TRBJ2-2; 7 bases map to TRBD1. The V gene's germline CDR1 is SGHRS and CDR2 YFSETQ. The CDR3 length is 14 residues. Trimming cost V 2 bases and J 6 bases; bases outside gene matches: 4. CDR3 DNA: TGCGCCAGCAGCTTCGGGCAGGGGGCCGGGGAGCTGTTTTTT. It encodes CASSFGQGAGELFF. The variable domain in full, completed from reference TRBV5-1 and TRBJ2-2, reads KAGVTQTPRYLIKTRGQQVTLSCSPISGHRSVSWYQQTPGQGLQFLFEYFSETQRNKGNFPGRFSGRQFSNSRSEMNVSTLELGDSALYLCASSFGQGAGELFFGEGSRLTVL.

The V call is TRBV7-9, the J call TRBJ2-5; TRBD1 matches 9 bases. The CDR3 is 14 amino acids. Unmatched junction bases numbered 7, after V lost 5 bases and J lost 6 bases. Germline-derived CDR1 and CDR2 are SEHNR and FQNEAQ (reference sequence). CDR3 bases: TGTGCCAGCAGCCCACAGGGGGCAGGAAAGACCCAGTACTTC. This codes for CASSPQGAGKTQYF. The full variable domain, with the rest looked up from reference TRBV7-9 and TRBJ2-5, is DTGVSQNPRHKITKRGQNVTFRCDPISEHNRLYWYRQTLGQGPEFLTYFQNEAQLEKSRLLSDRFSAERPKGSFSTLEIQRTEQGDSAMYLCASSPQGAGKTQYFGPGTRLLVL.

This clone was detected once. The rearrangement joins TRBV11-1 to TRBJ1-2; perhaps TRBD1 as D (5 bases). Germline-derived CDR1 and CDR2 are SGHAT and FQDESV (reference sequence). V was cut by 5 bases and J by 0 bases, with 10 bases left in between. The CDR3 is 14 amino acids. CDR3 coding DNA: TGTGCCAGCAGCCCAGACAGTTCTAACTATGGCTACACCTTC. This codes for CASSPDSSNYGYTF. The full variable domain, rest sourced from reference TRBV11-1 and TRBJ1-2, is EAEVAQSPRYKITEKSQAVAFWCDPISGHATLYWYRQILGQGPELLVQFQDESVVDDSQLPKDRFSAERLKGVDSTLKIQPAELGDSAMYLCASSPDSSNYGYTFGSGTRLTVV.

The V gene is TRBV9, the J gene TRBJ2-1; the match to TRBD2 covers 13 bases. V gave up 4 bases and J gave up 10 bases; unmatched junction bases: 8. The CDR3 is made up of 15 amino acids. The V gene's germline CDR1 is SGDLS and CDR2 YYNGEE. For the CDR3, the DNA is TGTGCCAGCAGCCCCGGACTAGCGGGAGTCAGGGAGCAGTTCTTC. Protein sequence: CASSPGLAGVREQFF. Looking up the rest from reference TRBV9 and TRBJ2-1 gives the full variable domain: DSGVTQTPKHLITATGQRVTLRCSPRSGDLSVYWYQQSLDQGLQFLIQYYNGEERAKGNILERFSAQQFPDLHSELNLSSLELGDSALYFCASSPGLAGVREQFFGPGTRLTVL.

The gene calls are TRBV4-2 and TRBJ2-3; 9 nucleotides align to TRBD1. The germline CDR1 and CDR2 sequences are LGHNA and YNFKEQ. With V trimmed by 5 bases and J by 1 base, 13 bases remained unmatched. This CDR3 contains 18 residues. CDR3 sequence (DNA): TGTGCCAGCAGCTTAGGGACAGGGAGGTTTGAAGGCACAGATACGCAGTATTTT. It translates to CASSLGTGRFEGTDTQYF.

J is TRBJ2-7 and V is TRBV30, with 9 bases lining up with TRBD1. The V gene's germline CDR1 is GTSNPN and CDR2 SVGIG (reference sequence). The CDR3 loop spans 12 amino acids. V lost 5 bases to trimming and J lost 4 bases; unmatched junction nucleotides: 3. CDR3 residues: CAWDRGGYEQYF. The DNA for the CDR3 is TGTGCCTGGGACAGGGGGGGGTACGAGCAGTACTTC.

This chain uses TRBV7-8 with TRBJ2-3, with TRBD1 matching over 9 bases. Germline CDR1 and CDR2: SGHVS and FQNEAQ. The CDR3 runs 15 residues. The J segment lost 2 bases and the V segment lost 5 bases, leaving 5 bases of the junction unmatched. CDR3 DNA sequence: TGTGCCAGCAGCCACCGGGACAGGGACACAGATACGCAGTATTTT. Translated: CASSHRDRDTDTQYF.

The V call is TRBV13, the J call TRBJ1-2, with 7 bases fitting TRBD1. Germline CDR1 PRHDT, CDR2 FYEKMQ (reference sequence). J lost 4 bases, V lost 4 bases, and 6 bases had no gene match. This CDR3 is built from 14 residues. The CDR3: CASSSRRQGYGYTF. For the CDR3, the DNA is TGTGCCAGCAGCTCCCGACGACAGGGCTATGGCTACACCTTC.

V and J are TRBV10-3 and TRBJ1-1, with no clear D. Germline CDR1 ENHRY, CDR2 SYGVKD. The ends were cut back, 7 bases at V and 2 bases at J, with 11 bases in the middle. CDR3 size: 13 residues. The CDR3 reads CAIKPEPNTEAFF. The CDR3 DNA sequence: TGTGCCATCAAGCCGGAGCCAAACACTGAAGCTTTCTTT.

The chain employs TRBV7-9 and TRBJ1-1, with D possibly matching TRBD1 (6 bases). The V end lost 3 bases, the J end lost 3 bases, and 8 bases lay between the germline ends. The CDR3 spans 13 residues. Germline CDR1 reads SEHNR; CDR2 reads FQNEAQ (reference sequence). CDR3 in amino acids: CASSLSGDTEAFF. CDR3 DNA sequence: TGTGCCAGCAGCTTGTCAGGGGACACTGAAGCTTTCTTT. Using reference TRBV7-9 and TRBJ1-1 for the parts outside the CDR3, the full variable domain is DTGVSQNPRHKITKRGQNVTFRCDPISEHNRLYWYRQTLGQGPEFLTYFQNEAQLEKSRLLSDRFSAERPKGSFSTLEIQRTEQGDSAMYLCASSLSGDTEAFFGQGTRLTVV.

This rearrangement joins TRBV5-6 to TRBJ2-3; weak D call: TRBD2 (5 bases). CDR3 size: 12 residues. V shed 5 bases and J shed 6 bases, with 10 bases lying between them. CDR1 is SGHDT and CDR2 is YYEEEE in the germline V gene. Written as DNA, the CDR3 is TGTGCCAGCAGTTGGACGGGGGATACGCAGTATTTT. The encoded protein is CASSWTGDTQYF.

The gene calls are TRBV10-3 and TRBJ2-2; 7 nucleotides align to TRBD1. Per the germline V gene, CDR1 is ENHRY and CDR2 is SYGVKD. With 8 bases clipped from V and 6 bases from J, the junction kept 9 bases outside the gene matches. This CDR3 region has 14 residues. The CDR3 spells CAIRSTGSAGELFF. The CDR3, as DNA: TGTGCCATCCGCTCGACAGGGTCTGCCGGGGAGCTGTTTTTT.

V and J are TRBV29-1 and TRBJ1-1; unclear D gene. The CDR3 totals 11 residues. Trimming left V 6 bases short and J 10 bases short, with 15 bases between. In germline, CDR1 is SQVTM, CDR2 ANQGSEA. CDR3 protein: CSVALQVAAFF. DNA for the CDR3: TGCAGCGTGGCCCTCCAGGTCGCAGCTTTCTTT.

This chain connects TRBV5-5 to TRBJ2-7, with D possibly being TRBD2 (6 bases). Germline CDR1 and CDR2: SGHKS and YYEKEE (reference sequence). V lost 4 bases and J 3 bases, leaving 23 bases between the germline ends. This CDR3 contains 17 residues. The CDR3 protein is CASSPSATTGSLYEQYF. For the CDR3, the DNA is TGTGCCAGCAGCCCCTCGGCGACCACCGGGAGCCTCTACGAGCAGTACTTC.

The chain uses TRBV6-5 and TRBJ2-7, with 7 bases matching TRBD1. With 2 bases clipped from V and 2 bases from J, the junction kept 0 bases outside the gene matches. In germline, CDR1 is MNHEY, CDR2 SVGAGI. The CDR3 loop spans 13 amino acids. The DNA of the CDR3 is TGTGCCAGCAGTTACCAGGGGGCCTACGAGCAGTACTTC. Amino acids: CASSYQGAYEQYF.

This clone has only one observation. This chain joins TRBV11-2 and TRBJ2-5, with TRBD2 identical over 7 bases. J gave up 6 bases and V 5 bases, and 9 bases lay outside the gene matches. This CDR3 has 14 amino acids. Germline CDR1 SGHAT, CDR2 FQNNGV. The CDR3 here is CASSGQTSPKTQYF. CDR3 DNA sequence: TGTGCCAGCAGCGGCCAGACTAGCCCCAAGACCCAGTACTTC.

The CDR3 sequence is CASSLRDIANYGYTF. The CDR3 DNA follows: TGTGCCAGCAGCCTACGGGACATAGCTAACTATGGCTACACCTTC. J is TRBJ1-2 and V is TRBV7-9; the D gene is possibly TRBD1 (6 bases). Germline assignment: CDR1 SEHNR and CDR2 FQNEAQ (reference sequence). The CDR3 has 15 amino acids. The germline V and J ends were trimmed by 5 bases and 0 bases, with 13 bases remaining between them.

The V gene is TRBV10-3, the J gene TRBJ1-6; the D gene is possibly TRBD1 (6 bases). CDR1 ENHRY and CDR2 SYGVKD come from the germline V gene. This CDR3 has 15 residues. Trimming took off 5 bases at V and 7 bases at J, with 15 bases between the two ends. Here the CDR3 DNA reads TGTGCCATCAGTACCCAGGGGATACAGAATTCACCCCTCCACTTT. Encoded protein: CAISTQGIQNSPLHF.

The rearrangement joins TRBV6-5 to TRBJ1-2; 8 bases map to TRBD1. Germline CDR1 is MNHEY and CDR2 is SVGAGI. The ends lost 2 bases at V and 3 bases at J; junction bases unmatched: 8. The CDR3 has 16 amino acids. The CDR3 here is CASSYRTGIHDYGYTF. The CDR3 DNA is TGTGCCAGCAGTTACCGGACAGGGATTCATGACTATGGCTACACCTTC.

V gene TRBV19 combines with J gene TRBJ1-2; the D gene is possibly TRBD1 (6 bases). This CDR3 has 15 amino acids. Germline V gene lookup returns CDR1 LNHDA and CDR2 SQIVND (reference sequence). V lost 3 bases, J lost 3 bases, and 14 bases lay in between. This chain's CDR3 is CASSMTGGADYGYTF. The CDR3 DNA follows: TGTGCCAGTAGTATGACGGGGGGCGCCGACTATGGCTACACCTTC.

This clone was recorded a few times. The chain joins TRBV6-1 to TRBJ2-3; 9 bases agree with TRBD1. The CDR3 extends over 14 amino acids. V gave up 1 base and J gave up 4 bases; unmatched junction bases: 0. Germline V CDR1 and CDR2: MNHNS, SASEGT. CDR3 DNA: TGTGCCAGCAGTGAAGGACAGGGGGCAGATACGCAGTATTTT. Amino acid sequence: CASSEGQGADTQYF.

The chain couples TRBV6-1 to TRBJ1-2, with D possibly being TRBD1 (5 bases). Germline CDR1 and CDR2: MNHNS and SASEGT. V was cut by 4 bases and J by 2 bases, with 14 bases left in between. CDR3 length: 15 residues. CDR3 loop: CASSVGTGGNYGYTF. The DNA of the CDR3 is TGTGCCAGCAGTGTAGGGACGGGGGGGAACTATGGCTACACCTTC.

The genes are TRBV7-8 and TRBJ1-1, with unresolved D. This CDR3 is built from 11 residues. Per germline, CDR1 SGHVS and CDR2 FQNEAQ. The CDR3, as DNA: TGTGTCGATTCAGAGAACACTGAAGCTTTCTTT. Residues: CVDSENTEAFF.

J is TRBJ1-1 and V is TRBV10-3, with 7 bases fitting TRBD1. The CDR3 is 15 amino acids. V lost 10 bases to trimming and J lost 0 bases; unmatched junction nucleotides: 11. Germline loops: CDR1 ENHRY, CDR2 SYGVKD. CDR3 sequence reads: CATDDKGAMNTEAFF. CDR3 sequence (DNA): TGTGCCACCGACGACAAGGGGGCCATGAACACTGAAGCTTTCTTT.

The rearrangement uses TRBV18 and TRBJ2-3; D is unresolved. Per germline, CDR1 KGHSH and CDR2 LQKENI. The CDR3 length is 16 residues. The V and J ends lost 2 bases and 0 bases respectively, with 12 bases between them. CDR3 nucleotide sequence: TGTGCCAGCTCACCATTATTACAGCCTAGCACAGATACGCAGTATTTT. Amino acids: CASSPLLQPSTDTQYF.

This clone was seen a single time. The chain has TRBV7-9 and TRBJ2-2; 8 nucleotides line up with TRBD1. The V gene's germline CDR1 is SEHNR and CDR2 FQNEAQ (reference sequence). CDR3 length: 14 amino acids. Trimming cost V 3 bases and J 4 bases; bases outside gene matches: 1. As DNA, the CDR3 is TGTGCCAGCAGCTTCGACAGGGGCACCGGGGAGCTGTTTTTT. Residues: CASSFDRGTGELFF. Full variable domain (missing parts from reference TRBV7-9 and TRBJ2-2): DTGVSQNPRHKITKRGQNVTFRCDPISEHNRLYWYRQTLGQGPEFLTYFQNEAQLEKSRLLSDRFSAERPKGSFSTLEIQRTEQGDSAMYLCASSFDRGTGELFFGEGSRLTVL.

The chain joins TRBV7-3 to TRBJ2-1; D might be TRBD1 (5 bases). Trimming removed 3 bases at V and 4 bases at J, with 13 bases between. The CDR3 extends over 15 amino acids. Germline V lookup: CDR1 SGHTA, CDR2 FQGTGA. The CDR3 loop is CASSFTGNPYNEQFF. DNA for the CDR3: TGTGCCAGCAGCTTTACAGGAAACCCTTACAATGAGCAGTTCTTC.

V and J are TRBV2 and TRBJ1-1; 7 nucleotides agree with TRBD1. J was trimmed by 0 bases and V by 11 bases; bases with no gene match: 6. CDR1 SNHLY and CDR2 FYNNEI come from the germline V gene. The CDR3 covers 13 residues. For the CDR3, the DNA is TGTGCCCCCCGGGACAGTTTGAACACTGAAGCTTTCTTT. Encoded protein: CAPRDSLNTEAFF.

This chain connects TRBV9 to TRBJ2-7; 7 bases map to TRBD1. V dropped 3 bases and J dropped 3; count of bases not matched to a gene: 9. Germline CDR1 reads SGDLS; CDR2 reads YYNGEE. CDR3 length equals 15 residues. CDR3 nucleotides: TGTGCCAGCAGCGCGACCGGGACAGAATTCTACGAGCAGTACTTC. It codes for CASSATGTEFYEQYF.